This entry features one T cell receptor beta chain sequence. What it binds is not known. The method was immunoSEQ multiplex PCR; TCRdb's version includes in-frame clones alone and lacks a portion of them. The sample records 100,000 to 150,000 clones, 95% to 96% being singletons. The CDR3 runs to 14 residues. Germline V gene lookup returns CDR1 KGHSH and CDR2 LQKENI. The trim removed 6 bases at V and 3 bases at J, leaving 8 bases unmatched. The entry originates in a study of cytomegalovirus exposure and HLA in healthy donors. Study-wide points: A subsequent analysis found that TCR clusters from the first cohort also tended to co-occur in the approximately 110 validation repertoires, with about 94% of cluster scores above 0. Reported performance of the classifier showed diagnosis of cytomegalovirus status with high specificity and sensitivity. Researchers catalogued 160 or so TCR beta chains as cytomegalovirus-associated.

The validation cohort, a group of 130 or so subjects, included the donors and was separate from the approximately 650-subject first cohort. What was sequenced was PBMCs. This chain joins TRBV18 and TRBJ2-7; TRBD1 aligns across 7 bases. The clonotype originates from a young man in good health and CMV-seronegative. CDR3 sequence reads: CASSSYQGDYEQYF. CDR3 sequence (DNA): TGTGCCAGCTCTTCATATCAGGGGGACTACGAGCAGTACTTC.